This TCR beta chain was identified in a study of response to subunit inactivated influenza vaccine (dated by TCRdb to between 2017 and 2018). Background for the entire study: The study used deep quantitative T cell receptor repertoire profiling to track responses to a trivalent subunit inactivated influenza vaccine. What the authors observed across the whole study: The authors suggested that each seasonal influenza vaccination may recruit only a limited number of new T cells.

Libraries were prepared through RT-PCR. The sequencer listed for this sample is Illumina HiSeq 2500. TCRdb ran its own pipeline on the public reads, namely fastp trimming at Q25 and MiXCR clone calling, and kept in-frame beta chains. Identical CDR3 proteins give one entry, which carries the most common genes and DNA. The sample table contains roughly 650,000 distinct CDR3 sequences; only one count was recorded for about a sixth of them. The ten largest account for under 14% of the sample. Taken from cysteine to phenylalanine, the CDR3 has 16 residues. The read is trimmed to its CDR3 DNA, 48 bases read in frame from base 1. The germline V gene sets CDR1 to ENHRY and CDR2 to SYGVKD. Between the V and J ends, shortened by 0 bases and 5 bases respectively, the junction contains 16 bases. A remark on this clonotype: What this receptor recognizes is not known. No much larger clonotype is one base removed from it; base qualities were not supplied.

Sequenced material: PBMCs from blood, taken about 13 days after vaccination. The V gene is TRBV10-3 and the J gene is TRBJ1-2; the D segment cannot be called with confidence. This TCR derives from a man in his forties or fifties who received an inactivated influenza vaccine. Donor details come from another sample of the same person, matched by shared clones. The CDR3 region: CAISESTGRQSYGYTF. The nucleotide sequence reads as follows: TGTGCCATCAGTGAGTCGACGGGAAGACAATCTTATGGCTACACCTTC.